Listed here is a single T cell receptor beta chain. The sample comes from a study of blood T cells in healthy people across ages. Through a sample-barcoded 5' primer and a J-beta primer mix, a second PCR was run for about 6 to 11 cycles. TCRdb re-called the 5' RACE reads through MiXCR, storing one row per CDR3 protein. The table lists about 1 million distinct CDR3 sequences, 40% to 55% of them singletons, with approximately 20% in the top ten. Looked up from germline, CDR1 is SGHTA and CDR2 is FQGTGA. V lost 4 bases and J 5 bases, leaving 9 bases between the germline ends. CDR3 length equals 13 residues.

Source material: blood. The chain combines TRBV7-3 with TRBJ2-1, with unresolved D. This receptor was obtained from a woman aged 55 to 70 in good health. The CDR3 nucleotides read TGTGCCAGCAGCTACACCGGAGACAATGAGCAGTTCTTC. Translated, it gives CASSYTGDNEQFF.